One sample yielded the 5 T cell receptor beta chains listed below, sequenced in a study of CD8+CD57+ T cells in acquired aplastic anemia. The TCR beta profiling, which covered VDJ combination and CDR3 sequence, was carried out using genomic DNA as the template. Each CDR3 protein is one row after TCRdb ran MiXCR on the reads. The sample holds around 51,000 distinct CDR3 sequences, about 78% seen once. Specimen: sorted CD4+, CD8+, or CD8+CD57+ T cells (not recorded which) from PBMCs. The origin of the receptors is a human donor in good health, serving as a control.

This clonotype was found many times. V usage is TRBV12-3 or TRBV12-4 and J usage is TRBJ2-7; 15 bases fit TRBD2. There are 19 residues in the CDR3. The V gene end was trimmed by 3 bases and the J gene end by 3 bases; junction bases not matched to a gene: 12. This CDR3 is CASSFSGLAGGPSYYEQYF. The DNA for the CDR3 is TGTGCCAGCAGTTTTAGCGGACTAGCGGGAGGGCCATCCTACTACGAGCAGTACTTC.

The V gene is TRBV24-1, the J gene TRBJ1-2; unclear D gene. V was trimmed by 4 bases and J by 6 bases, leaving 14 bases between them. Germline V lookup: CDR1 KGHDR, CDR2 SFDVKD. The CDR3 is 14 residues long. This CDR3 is CATSDPLAGDGYTF. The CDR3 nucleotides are TGTGCCACCAGTGACCCCCTAGCGGGAGATGGCTACACCTTC.

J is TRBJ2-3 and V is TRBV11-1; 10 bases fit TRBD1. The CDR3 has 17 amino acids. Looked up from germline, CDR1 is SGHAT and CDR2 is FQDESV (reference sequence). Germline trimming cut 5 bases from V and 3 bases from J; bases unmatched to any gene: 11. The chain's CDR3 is CASSRRQGADLTDTQYF. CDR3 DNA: TGTGCCAGCAGCCGCAGACAGGGGGCGGATCTAACAGATACGCAGTATTTT.

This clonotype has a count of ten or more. CDR3 nucleotide sequence: TGTGCCAGCAGGGACAGGAACACCGGGGAGCTGTTTTTT. It codes for CASRDRNTGELFF. This chain joins TRBV6-1 and TRBJ2-2, with a weak D call TRBD1 (6 bases). In germline, CDR1 is MNHNS, CDR2 SASEGT. The CDR3 totals 13 residues. V was pared by 6 bases and J by 1 base, with 6 bases between.

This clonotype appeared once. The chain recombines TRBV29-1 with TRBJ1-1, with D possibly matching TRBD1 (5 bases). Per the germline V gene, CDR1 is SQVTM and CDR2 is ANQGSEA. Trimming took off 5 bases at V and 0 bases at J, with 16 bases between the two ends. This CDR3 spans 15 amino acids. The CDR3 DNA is TGCAGCGTTCCTCAGGGTATAGGAATGAACACTGAAGCTTTCTTT. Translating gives CSVPQGIGMNTEAFF.